This TCR beta chain is drawn from a study of beta chain features in type 1 diabetes. Study outcomes and limitations: When Type 1 diabetes patients were examined, their TCRB CDR3s proved moderately but significantly shorter in all four CD4+ subsets. Patients with type 1 diabetes carried fewer insertions and had more deletions at their VDJ junctions.

The isolated RNA, all of it, was reverse transcribed, so expressed TCRB transcripts were what got sequenced. Sequenced by immunoSEQ multiplex PCR; TCRdb stores in-frame clones only, minus some. The sample holds around 500,000 clones, 30% seen once. Notes on this clone: Its matching antigen is unknown.

It was one heparinised blood draw, averaging about 116 mL, that each donor gave. The V gene's germline CDR1 is GTSNPN and CDR2 SVGIG (reference sequence). The CDR3 length is 16 residues. V lost 3 bases and J lost 0, with 15 bases in between. This chain connects TRBV30 to TRBJ2-1; weak D call: TRBD1 (5 bases). The sequencing sample was made of naive CD4+ T cells from blood. The receptor comes from a man younger than 30 in good health. In DNA form, the CDR3 reads TGTGCCTGGAGCAGTTCCAGGGCAAGCTCCTACAATGAGCAGTTCTTC. Encoded protein: CAWSSSRASSYNEQFF.